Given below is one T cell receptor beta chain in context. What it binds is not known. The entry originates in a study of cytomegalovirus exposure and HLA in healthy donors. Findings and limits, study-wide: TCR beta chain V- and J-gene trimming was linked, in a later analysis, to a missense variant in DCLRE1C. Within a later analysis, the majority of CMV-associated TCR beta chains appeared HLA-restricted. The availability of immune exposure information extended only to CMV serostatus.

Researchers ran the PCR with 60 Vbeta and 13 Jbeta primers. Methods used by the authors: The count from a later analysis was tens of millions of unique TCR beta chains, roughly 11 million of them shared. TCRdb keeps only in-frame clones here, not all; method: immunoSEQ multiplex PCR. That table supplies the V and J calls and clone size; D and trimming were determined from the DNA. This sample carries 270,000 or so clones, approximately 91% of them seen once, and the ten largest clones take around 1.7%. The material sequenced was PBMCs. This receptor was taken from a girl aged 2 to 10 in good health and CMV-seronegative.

The CDR3 here is CASSKATGTSGSQWGTGELFF. CDR3 nucleotide sequence: TGTGCCAGCAGCAAAGCGACCGGGACTAGCGGGAGTCAATGGGGCACCGGGGAGCTGTTTTTT. This sequence joins TRBV21-1 and TRBJ2-2; TRBD2, as called in the table, went unchecked against the DNA. TRBV21-1 is assigned pseudogene status. The length of the CDR3 is 21 residues.